This T cell receptor beta chain was documented in a study of T cell responses to AZD1222 COVID-19 vaccine. The protocol was immunoSEQ multiplex PCR, while the TCRdb copy is restricted to in-frame clones and leaves out a portion. The sample holds roughly 80,000 clones, around 90% seen once. With respect to this clone: Antigen unknown.

Findings of the study overall: Two AZD1222 doses significantly raised spike-specific TCR breadth and depth over controls. Baseline seropositivity occurred in only a handful of AZD1222 recipients. Spike was spanned by vaccine-associated CD4 TCRs, with dominance at 160-218 and 743-854.

The V and J ends lost 11 bases and 5 bases, in that order; junction bases with no gene match: 12. The germline V gene encodes CDR1 LNHDA and CDR2 SQIVND (reference sequence). This CDR3 has 15 amino acids. This TCR was recovered from an adult who received the AZD1222 COVID-19 vaccine. The sequenced sample was peripheral blood, obtained 28 days after the second AZD1222 dose. The chain joins TRBV19 to TRBJ2-2; 9 nucleotides agree with TRBD1. CDR3 loop: CASLRRDRETGELFF. The DNA of the CDR3 is TGTGCCTCCTTAAGGCGGGACAGGGAAACCGGGGAGCTGTTTTTT. The full variable domain, its missing parts supplied by reference TRBV19 and TRBJ2-2, is DGGITQSPKYLFRKEGQNVTLSCEQNLNHDAMYWYRQDPGQGLRLIYYSQIVNDFQKGDIAEGYSVSREKKESFPLTVTSAQKNPTAFYLCASLRRDRETGELFFGEGSRLTVL.